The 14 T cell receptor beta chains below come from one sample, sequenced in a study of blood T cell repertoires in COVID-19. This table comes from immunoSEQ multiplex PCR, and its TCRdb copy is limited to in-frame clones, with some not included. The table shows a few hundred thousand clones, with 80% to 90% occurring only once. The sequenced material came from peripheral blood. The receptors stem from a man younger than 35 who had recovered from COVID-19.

Here the CDR3 reads CASSLGSGLSTDTQYF. The DNA of the CDR3 is TGCGCCAGCAGCTTGGGTAGCGGGCTAAGCACAGATACGCAGTATTTT. The genes are TRBV5-1 and TRBJ2-3; 7 positions agree with TRBD2. V gave up 0 bases and J gave up 0 bases; unmatched junction bases: 4. Germline CDR1 reads SGHRS; CDR2 reads YFSETQ. This CDR3 is 16 amino acids long.

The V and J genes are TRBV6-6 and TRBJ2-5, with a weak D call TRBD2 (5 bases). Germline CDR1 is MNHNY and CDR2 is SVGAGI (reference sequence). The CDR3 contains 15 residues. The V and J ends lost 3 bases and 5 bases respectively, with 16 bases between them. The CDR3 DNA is TGTGCCAGCAGTTATCCCGGGGTGTTGGGGGAGACCCAGTACTTC. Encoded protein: CASSYPGVLGETQYF.

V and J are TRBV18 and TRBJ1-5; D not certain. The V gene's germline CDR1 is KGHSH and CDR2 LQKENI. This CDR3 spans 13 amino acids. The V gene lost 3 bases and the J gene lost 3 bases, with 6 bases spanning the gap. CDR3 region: CASSPGDNQPQHF. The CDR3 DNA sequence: TGTGCCAGCTCACCGGGAGACAATCAGCCCCAGCATTTT.

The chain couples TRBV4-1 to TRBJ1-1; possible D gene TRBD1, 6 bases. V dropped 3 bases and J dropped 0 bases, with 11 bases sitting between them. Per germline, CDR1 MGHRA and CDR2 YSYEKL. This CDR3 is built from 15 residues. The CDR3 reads CASSQSGDMNTEAFF. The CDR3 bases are TGCGCCAGCAGCCAGTCAGGGGACATGAACACTGAAGCTTTCTTT.

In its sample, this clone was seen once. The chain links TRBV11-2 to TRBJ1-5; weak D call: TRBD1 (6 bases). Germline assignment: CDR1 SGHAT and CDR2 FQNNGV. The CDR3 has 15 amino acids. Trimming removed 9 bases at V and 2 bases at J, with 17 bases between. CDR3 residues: CASSAGGLGNQPQHF. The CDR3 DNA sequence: TGTGCCAGTTCGGCGGGGGGCCTAGGCAATCAGCCCCAGCATTTT.

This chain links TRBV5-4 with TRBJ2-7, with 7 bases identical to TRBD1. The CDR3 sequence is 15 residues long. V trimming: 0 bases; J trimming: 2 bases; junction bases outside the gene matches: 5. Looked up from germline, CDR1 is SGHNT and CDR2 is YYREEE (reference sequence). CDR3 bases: TGTGCCAGCAGCTTGGGGGCCACAGGGGCCTACGAGCAGTACTTC. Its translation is CASSLGATGAYEQYF.

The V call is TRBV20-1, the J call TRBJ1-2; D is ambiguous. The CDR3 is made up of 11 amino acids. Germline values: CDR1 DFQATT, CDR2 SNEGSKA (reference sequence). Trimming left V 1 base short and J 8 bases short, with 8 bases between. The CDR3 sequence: CSARVREGYTF. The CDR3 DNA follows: TGCAGTGCTAGAGTCCGGGAGGGCTACACCTTC.

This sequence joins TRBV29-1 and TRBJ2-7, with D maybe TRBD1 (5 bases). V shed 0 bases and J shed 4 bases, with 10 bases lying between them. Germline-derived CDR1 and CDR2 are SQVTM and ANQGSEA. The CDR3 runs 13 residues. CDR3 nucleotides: TGCAGCGTTGAAGATAAGACAGCATACGAGCAGTACTTC. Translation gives CSVEDKTAYEQYF.

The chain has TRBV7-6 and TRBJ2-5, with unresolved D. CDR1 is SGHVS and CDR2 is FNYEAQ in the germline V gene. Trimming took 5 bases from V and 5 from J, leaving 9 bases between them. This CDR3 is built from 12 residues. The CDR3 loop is CASSPAGETQYF. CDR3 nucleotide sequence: TGTGCCAGCAGCCCCGCCGGGGAGACCCAGTACTTC.

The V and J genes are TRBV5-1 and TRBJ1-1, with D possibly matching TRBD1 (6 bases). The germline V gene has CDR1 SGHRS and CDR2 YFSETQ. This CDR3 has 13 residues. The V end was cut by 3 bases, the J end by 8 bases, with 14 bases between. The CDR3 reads CASSSYLDREAFF. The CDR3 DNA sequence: TGCGCCAGCAGCTCCTACCTAGACAGGGAAGCTTTCTTT.

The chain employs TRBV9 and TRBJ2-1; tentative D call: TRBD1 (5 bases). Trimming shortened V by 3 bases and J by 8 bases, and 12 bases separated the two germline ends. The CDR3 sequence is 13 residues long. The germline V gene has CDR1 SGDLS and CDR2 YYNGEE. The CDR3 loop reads CASSDQDRDEQFF. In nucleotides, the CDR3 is TGTGCCAGCAGCGACCAAGACAGAGATGAGCAGTTCTTC.

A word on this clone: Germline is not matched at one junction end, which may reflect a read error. The CDR3 region has the DNA TGTGCTAGCAGCTTAAGTAGCGCGTCAGATACGCAGTATTTT. Encoded protein: CASSLSSASDTQYF. The rearrangement links TRBV7-7 to TRBJ2-3; D might be TRBD2 (5 bases). Per germline, CDR1 SSHAT and CDR2 FNYEAQ (reference sequence). CDR3 size: 14 residues.

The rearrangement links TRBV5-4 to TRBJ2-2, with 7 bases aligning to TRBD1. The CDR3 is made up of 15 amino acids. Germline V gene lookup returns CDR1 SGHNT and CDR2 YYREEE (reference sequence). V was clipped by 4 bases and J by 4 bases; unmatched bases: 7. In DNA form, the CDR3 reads TGTGCCAGCAGCGCCTCGGGACAGCTCACCGGGGAGCTGTTTTTT. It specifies CASSASGQLTGELFF.

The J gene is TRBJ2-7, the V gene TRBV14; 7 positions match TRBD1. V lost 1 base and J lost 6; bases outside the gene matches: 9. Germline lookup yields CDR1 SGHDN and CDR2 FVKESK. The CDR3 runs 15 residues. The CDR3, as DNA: TGTGCCAGCAGCCAAGTTCGCCAGGGGGTAGGCGAGCAGTACTTC. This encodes CASSQVRQGVGEQYF.